These T cell receptor beta chains were read from a single sample in a study of cytomegalovirus exposure and HLA in healthy donors. Using immunoSEQ multiplex PCR, the repertoire was profiled, and TCRdb retains in-frame clones only, with some absent. This table has 200,000 or so clones, around 86% appearing once. The sample comprised PBMCs. These receptors all come from a man aged 30 to 45 in good health and CMV-seronegative. Each CDR3 is given with its conserved first and last residue. D genes are given only for firm matches. Where a row states a size, it is once, few, many or the class of an expanded clone; other rows omit it.

>-|TRBD2|TRBJ2-7|TRBV11-2
TGTGCCAGCAGCTTGGCGCACTGGGGGGGGAGCTCCTACGAGCAGTACTTC
CASSLAHWGGSSYEQYF
>-|-|TRBJ1-4|TRBV6-1
TGTGCCAGCAGTGAAAGAGGACTTAATGAAAAACTGTTTTTT
CASSERGLNEKLFF
>-|TRBD1|TRBJ2-7|TRBV7-8
TGTGCCAGCAGCAGTACCGGGACAGGGCCCGACGAGCAGTACTTC
CASSSTGTGPDEQYF
>-|TRBD1|TRBJ2-7|TRBV5-8
TGTGCCAGCAGGTTTACCGGGACAGTTATTTCCTACGAGCAGTACTTC
CASRFTGTVISYEQYF
>-|-|TRBJ1-5|TRBV7-2
TGTGCCAGCAGCTCCGTAGGGGCTAGCAATCAGCCCCAGCATTTT
CASSSVGASNQPQHF
>-|TRBD2|TRBJ2-7|TRBV7-8
TGTGCCAGCAGCATCGAAAGCGGGAGAACCTACGAGCAGTACTTC
CASSIESGRTYEQYF
>-|-|TRBJ1-5|TRBV2
TGTGCCAGCAGTGAGTGGGAGGTCACACCCCAGCATTTT
CASSEWEVTPQHF
>-|-|TRBJ2-1|TRBV9
TGTGCCAGCAGCGGTACAGTCAATGAGCAGTTCTTC
CASSGTVNEQFF
>-|-|TRBJ1-5|TRBV2
TGTGCCAGCAGTGAAAACTTCAGGGAACAGCCCCAGCATTTT
CASSENFREQPQHF
>-|-|TRBJ2-3|TRBV5-8
TGTGCCAGCTCTACAGGATTCGTCGATACGCAGTATTTT
CASSTGFVDTQYF
>-|-|TRBJ2-1|TRBV9
TGTGCCAGCAGCGGTAGGTCCAGGGTTAATGAGCAGTTCTTC
CASSGRSRVNEQFF
>-|TRBD2|TRBJ2-1|TRBV7-9
TGTGCCAGCAGCTTCACCCTAGCGGGGGGAGTCCCCAATGAGCAGTTCTTC
CASSFTLAGGVPNEQFF
>-|-|TRBJ1-4|TRBV6-1
TGTGCCAGCAGTGAAGAGGCGGATGAAAAACTGTTTTTT
CASSEEADEKLFF
>-|TRBD2|TRBJ2-7|TRBV19
TGTGCCAGTAGTATTGCTAGCGGGGGGCCAGGCGCCTACGAGCAGTACTTC
CASSIASGGPGAYEQYF
>-|-|TRBJ1-4|TRBV21-1
TGTGCCAGCAGCACCCGGCAAAAGGACAGAATTAATGAAAAACTGTTTTTT
CASSTRQKDRINEKLFF
>-|-|TRBJ1-6|TRBV27
TGTGCCAGCAGTTTAATGCCGGGATTGGGGAATTCACCCCTCCACTTT
CASSLMPGLGNSPLHF
>-|-|TRBJ2-5|TRBV7-7
TGTGCTAGCAGCTTAGACAGTAGAGAGACCCAGTACTTC
CASSLDSRETQYF
>-|-|TRBJ2-2|TRBV14
TGTGCCAGCAGACCCACGTCGAGCAGGGTTTACACCGGGGAGCTGTTTTTT
CASRPTSSRVYTGELFF
>-|-|TRBJ2-5|TRBV5-1
TGCGCCAGCAGCTTCGGCGTGGGAGGGGGAAGCCAAGAGACCCAGTACTTC
CASSFGVGGGSQETQYF
>-|TRBD1|TRBJ1-3|TRBV5-1
TGCGCCAGCAGCTTGGGAGGGGGCGCTGGAAACACCATATATTTT
CASSLGGGAGNTIYF
>-|TRBD1|TRBJ2-7|TRBV9
TGTGCCAGCAGCGTTACAGGGGGCAGCGACGAGCAGTACTTC
CASSVTGGSDEQYF
>-|TRBD1|TRBJ1-1|TRBV5-1
TGCGCCAGCAGCTTGTACAGGGGGCAAACTGAAGCTTTCTTT
CASSLYRGQTEAFF
>-|-|TRBJ1-3|TRBV5-1
TGCGCCAGCAGCTTGGGGAGCTCTGGAAACACCATATATTTT
CASSLGSSGNTIYF
>-|-|TRBJ1-2|TRBV15
TGTGCCACCAGCAGAGGGGGGCCCGGCGGCTACACCTTC
CATSRGGPGGYTF
>-|TRBD2|TRBJ2-5|TRBV29-1
TGCAGCGTTGAAGACAGGAGCGGGAGGACGGAGACCCAGTACTTC
CSVEDRSGRTETQYF
>once|TRBD1|TRBJ2-7|TRBV11-2
TGTGCCAGCAGCTTAGATCCAGGGGGGCAGTACTTC
CASSLDPGGQYF
>-|-|TRBJ2-7|TRBV13
TGTGCCAGCAGCCGGTCGGGAATTCGCTACGAGCAGTACTTC
CASSRSGIRYEQYF
>-|-|TRBJ1-5|TRBV27
TGTGCCAGCAGTTTAACGGGTGGTCAGCCCCAGCATTTT
CASSLTGGQPQHF
>-|TRBD1|TRBJ2-5|TRBV11-2
TGTGCCAGCAGCAAGACAGGGGCAGGGACCCAGTACTTC
CASSKTGAGTQYF